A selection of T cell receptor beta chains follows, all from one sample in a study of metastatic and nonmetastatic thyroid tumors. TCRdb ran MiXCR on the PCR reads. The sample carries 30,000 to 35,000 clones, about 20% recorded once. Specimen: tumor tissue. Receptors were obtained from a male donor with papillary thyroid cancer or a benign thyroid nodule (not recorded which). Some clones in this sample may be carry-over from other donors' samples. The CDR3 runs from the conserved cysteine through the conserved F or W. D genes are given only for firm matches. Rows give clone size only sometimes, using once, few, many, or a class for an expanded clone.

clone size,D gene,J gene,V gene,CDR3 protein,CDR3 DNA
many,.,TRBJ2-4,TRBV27,CASSPAGAGKNIQYF,TGTGCCAGCAGTCCAGCCGGGGCCGGCAAAAACATTCAGTACTTC
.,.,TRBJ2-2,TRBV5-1,CASSWTDTGELFF,TGCGCCAGCAGCTGGACGGACACCGGGGAGCTGTTTTTT
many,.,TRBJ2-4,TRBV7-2,CASSLDLRLAKNIQYF,TGTGCCAGCAGCTTAGATTTAAGGCTAGCCAAAAACATTCAGTACTTC
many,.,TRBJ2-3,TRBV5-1,CASSLAKTDTQYF,TGCGCCAGCAGCTTGGCAAAGACAGATACGCAGTATTTT
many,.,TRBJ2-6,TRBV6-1,CASSTNHNVLTF,TGTGCCAGCAGTACCAACCACAACGTCCTGACTTTC
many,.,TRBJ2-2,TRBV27,CASSNYQGDTGELFF,TGTGCCAGCAGTAATTACCAGGGCGACACCGGGGAGCTGTTTTTT
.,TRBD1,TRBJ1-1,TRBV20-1,CSARRYDRGVDTEAFF,TGCAGTGCTAGACGCTACGACAGGGGGGTGGACACTGAAGCTTTCTTT
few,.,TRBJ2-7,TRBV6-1,CASSEGGAPLEQYF,TGTGCCAGCAGTGAAGGGGGGGCACCCCTCGAGCAGTACTTC
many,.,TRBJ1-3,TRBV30,CAWSDFQGGNTIYF,TGTGCCTGGAGTGATTTCCAGGGTGGAAACACCATATATTTT
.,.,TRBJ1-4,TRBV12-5,CASGLVKREGGEKLFF,TGTGCTAGTGGTTTGGTAAAAAGAGAGGGCGGTGAAAAACTGTTTTTT
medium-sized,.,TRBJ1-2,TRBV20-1,CSATRGPGYGYTF,TGCAGTGCTACCAGGGGCCCAGGGTATGGCTACACCTTC
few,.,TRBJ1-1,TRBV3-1,CASSRDGSRTEAFF,TGTGCCAGCAGCCGAGACGGCTCGCGGACTGAAGCTTTCTTT
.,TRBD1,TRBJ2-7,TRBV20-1,CSARGTGAAYEQYF,TGCAGTGCTAGAGGGACAGGGGCGGCATACGAGCAGTACTTC
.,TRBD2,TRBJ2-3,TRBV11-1,CASSLGGGRAADTQYF,TGTGCCAGCAGCTTAGGAGGCGGGAGGGCCGCGGATACGCAGTATTTT
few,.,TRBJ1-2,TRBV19,CASRLDYGYTF,TGTGCCAGTAGATTGGACTATGGCTACACCTTC
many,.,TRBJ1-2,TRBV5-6,CASSLDRDYGYTF,TGTGCCAGCAGCTTGGACAGGGACTATGGCTACACCTTC
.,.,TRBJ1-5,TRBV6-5,CASITVQGGNQPQHF,TGTGCCAGCATTACGGTACAGGGTGGCAATCAGCCCCAGCATTTT
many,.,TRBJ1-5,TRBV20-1,CSARAGASNQPQHF,TGCAGTGCTAGGGCGGGGGCGAGCAATCAGCCCCAGCATTTT
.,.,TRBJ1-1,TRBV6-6,CASSYQKGGAAEAFF,TGTGCCAGCAGTTACCAGAAAGGGGGAGCGGCTGAAGCTTTCTTT
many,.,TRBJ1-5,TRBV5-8,CASSLVGWGKPQHF,TGTGCCAGCAGCTTGGTGGGTTGGGGGAAGCCCCAGCATTTT
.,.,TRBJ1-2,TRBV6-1,CASSEMGGALSGYTF,TGTGCCAGCAGTGAAATGGGGGGCGCGTTGTCTGGCTACACCTTC
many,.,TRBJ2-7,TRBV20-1,CSARRYSGGRLYEQYF,TGCAGTGCTAGACGGTATAGTGGCGGCAGGCTTTACGAGCAGTACTTC
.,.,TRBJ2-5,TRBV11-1,CASSRDSRETQYF,TGTGCCAGCAGCAGGGACTCCCGGGAGACCCAGTACTTC
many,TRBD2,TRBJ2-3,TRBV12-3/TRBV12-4,CASRAGLGREGQVDTQYF,TGTGCCAGCAGGGCGGGGTTGGGGCGGGAGGGCCAGGTAGATACGCAGTATTTT
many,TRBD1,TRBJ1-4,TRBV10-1,CASKLGTGANEKLFF,TGCGCCAGCAAACTAGGGACAGGGGCGAATGAAAAACTGTTTTTT
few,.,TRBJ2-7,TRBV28,CASRSSGISYHEQYF,TGTGCCAGCAGAAGTTCAGGAATCTCCTATCACGAGCAGTACTTC
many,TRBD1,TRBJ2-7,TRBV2,CASSEVKLGGTGTYEQYF,TGTGCCAGCAGTGAGGTTAAGCTAGGCGGGACAGGCACCTACGAGCAGTACTTC
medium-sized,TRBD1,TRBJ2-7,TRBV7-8,CASSLGTGGREQYF,TGTGCCAGCAGCTTAGGGACAGGGGGCCGCGAGCAGTACTTC
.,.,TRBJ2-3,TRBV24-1,CVTRGTDSPSGTQYF,TGTGTCACCAGGGGAACGGACAGCCCCTCGGGTACACAGTATTTT
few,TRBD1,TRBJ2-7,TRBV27,CASLGQGGSYEQYF,TGTGCCAGCCTGGGACAGGGGGGGTCCTACGAGCAGTACTTC
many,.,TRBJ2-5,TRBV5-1,CASSLVGSSETQYF,TGCGCCAGCAGCTTGGTCGGGTCTTCAGAGACCCAGTACTTC
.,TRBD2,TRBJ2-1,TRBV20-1,CSAKLAGVSRNEQFF,TGCAGTGCTAAACTAGCGGGAGTTTCTAGAAATGAGCAGTTCTTC
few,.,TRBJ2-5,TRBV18,CASSNYGSSGETQYF,TGTGCCAGTTCAAATTATGGCAGTTCGGGAGAGACCCAGTACTTC
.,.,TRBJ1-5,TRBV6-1,CASSGLGVNQPQHF,TGTGCCAGCAGTGGGCTCGGTGTGAATCAGCCCCAGCATTTT
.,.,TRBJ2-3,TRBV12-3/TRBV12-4,CASRRDSTSTDTQYF,TGTGCCAGCAGGCGGGACTCCACCAGCACAGATACGCAGTATTTT
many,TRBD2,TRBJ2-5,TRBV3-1,CASSQDLHGRGLETQYF,TGTGCCAGCAGTCAAGACTTGCACGGGAGGGGTCTAGAGACCCAGTACTTC
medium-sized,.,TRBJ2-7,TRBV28,CASSQGSYEQYF,TGTGCCAGCAGCCAGGGGAGCTACGAGCAGTACTTC
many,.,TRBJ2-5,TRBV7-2,CASSAEIQETQYF,TGTGCCAGCAGCGCCGAGATCCAAGAGACCCAGTACTTC
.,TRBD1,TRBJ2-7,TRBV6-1,CASSSRQGNTHEQYF,TGTGCCAGCAGTTCCCGACAGGGGAATACCCACGAGCAGTACTTC
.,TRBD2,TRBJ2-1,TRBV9,CASSSRTSAVSNEQFF,TGTGCCAGCAGCTCCCGGACTAGCGCTGTGAGCAATGAGCAGTTCTTC
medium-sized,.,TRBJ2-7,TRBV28,CASSPGHPLVGYEQYF,TGTGCCAGCAGCCCGGGACACCCTTTAGTCGGCTACGAGCAGTACTTC
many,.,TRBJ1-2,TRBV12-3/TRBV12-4,CASSSDSNYGYTF,TGTGCCAGCAGTTCGGACAGCAACTATGGCTACACCTTC
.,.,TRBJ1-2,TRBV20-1,CSARAGVPSNYGYTF,TGCAGTGCTAGAGCAGGGGTCCCCTCTAACTATGGCTACACCTTC
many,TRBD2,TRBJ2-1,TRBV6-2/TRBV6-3,CASSRSGAGVFEQFF,TGTGCCAGCAGCCGATCAGGAGCGGGAGTCTTTGAGCAGTTCTTC
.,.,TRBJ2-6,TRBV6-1,CAGNGYGANVLTF,TGTGCCGGCAATGGGTATGGGGCCAACGTCCTGACTTTC
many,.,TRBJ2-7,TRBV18,CASSPPGKTYEQYF,TGTGCCAGCTCACCCCCAGGGAAGACCTACGAGCAGTACTTC
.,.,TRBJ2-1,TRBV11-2,CASSLAGDSDNEQFF,TGTGCCAGCAGCTTAGCGGGAGACAGCGACAATGAGCAGTTCTTC
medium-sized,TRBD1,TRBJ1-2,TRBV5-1,CASSREGQGAGGYTF,TGCGCCAGCAGCCGGGAGGGACAGGGGGCTGGTGGCTACACCTTC
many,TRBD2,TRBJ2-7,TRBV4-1,CASSQGLTLALYEQYF,TGCGCCAGCAGTCAGGGACTAACCCTCGCCCTCTACGAGCAGTACTTC
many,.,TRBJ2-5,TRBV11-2,CASSLVALEETQYF,TGTGCCAGCAGCTTAGTAGCGTTAGAAGAGACCCAGTACTTC
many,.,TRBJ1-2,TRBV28,CASRGREAPPWGYTF,TGTGCCAGCAGAGGCAGGGAAGCCCCTCCTTGGGGCTACACCTTC
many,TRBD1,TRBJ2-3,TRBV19,CASSIAGGQARDTQYF,TGTGCCAGTAGTATAGCCGGAGGACAGGCTCGAGATACGCAGTATTTT